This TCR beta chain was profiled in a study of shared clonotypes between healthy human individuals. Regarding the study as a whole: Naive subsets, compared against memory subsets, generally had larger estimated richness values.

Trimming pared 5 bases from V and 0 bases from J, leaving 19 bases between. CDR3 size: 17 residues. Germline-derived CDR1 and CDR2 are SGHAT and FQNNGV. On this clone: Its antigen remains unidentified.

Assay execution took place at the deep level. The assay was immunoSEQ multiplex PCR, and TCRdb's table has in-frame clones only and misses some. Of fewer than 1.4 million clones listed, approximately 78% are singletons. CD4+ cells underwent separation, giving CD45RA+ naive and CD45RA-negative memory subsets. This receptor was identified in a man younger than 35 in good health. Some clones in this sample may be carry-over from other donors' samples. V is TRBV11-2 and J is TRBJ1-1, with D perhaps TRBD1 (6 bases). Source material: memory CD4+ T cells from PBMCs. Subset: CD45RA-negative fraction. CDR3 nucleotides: TGTGCCAGCAGCCCCTTCGGGGGGGCGCATTTGAACACTGAAGCTTTCTTT. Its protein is CASSPFGGAHLNTEAFF.